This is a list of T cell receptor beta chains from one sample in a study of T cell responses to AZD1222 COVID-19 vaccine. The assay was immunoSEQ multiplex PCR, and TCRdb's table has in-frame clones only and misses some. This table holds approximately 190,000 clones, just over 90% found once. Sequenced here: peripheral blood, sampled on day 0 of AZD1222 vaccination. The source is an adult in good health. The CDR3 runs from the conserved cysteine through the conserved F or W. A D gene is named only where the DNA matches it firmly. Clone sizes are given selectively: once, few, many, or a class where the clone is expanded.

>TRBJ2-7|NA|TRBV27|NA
CASSSHRERTYEQYF
TGTGCCAGCAGTTCCCACAGGGAGCGGACCTACGAGCAGTACTTC
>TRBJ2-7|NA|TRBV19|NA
CASSKGEDYEQYF
TGTGCCAGTAGTAAGGGGGAGGACTACGAGCAGTACTTC
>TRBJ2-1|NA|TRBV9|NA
CASSVARQGGYNEQFF
TGTGCCAGCAGCGTAGCGCGCCAGGGGGGGTACAATGAGCAGTTCTTC
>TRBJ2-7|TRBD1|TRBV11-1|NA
CASSPRDRGLYEQYF
TGTGCCAGCAGCCCCCGGGACAGGGGTCTCTACGAGCAGTACTTC
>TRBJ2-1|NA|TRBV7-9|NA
CASSRLAGSSYNEQFF
TGTGCCAGCAGTCGACTTGCGGGTAGCTCCTACAATGAGCAGTTCTTC
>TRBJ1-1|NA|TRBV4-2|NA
CASSQDIFVGVPTEAFF
TGTGCCAGCAGCCAAGATATCTTTGTCGGGGTACCCACTGAAGCTTTCTTT
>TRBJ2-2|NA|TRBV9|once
CASSVFDLGWQGIGTGELFF
TGTGCCAGCAGCGTTTTCGACCTAGGTTGGCAGGGAATAGGCACCGGGGAGCTGTTTTTT
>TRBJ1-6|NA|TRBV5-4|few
CASSLEARNSPLHF
TGTGCCAGCAGCTTGGAGGCTCGGAATTCACCCCTCCACTTT
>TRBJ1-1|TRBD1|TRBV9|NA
CASRPGQGAGYTEAFF
TGTGCCAGCAGGCCGGGACAGGGCGCTGGGTACACTGAAGCTTTCTTT
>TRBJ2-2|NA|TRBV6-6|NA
CASSLEGPGQPGELFF
TGTGCCAGCAGCCTAGAAGGACCGGGACAACCCGGGGAGCTGTTTTTT
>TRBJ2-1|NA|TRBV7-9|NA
CASSPHSGGETPNEQFF
TGTGCCAGCAGCCCCCATAGCGGCGGTGAAACCCCCAATGAGCAGTTCTTC
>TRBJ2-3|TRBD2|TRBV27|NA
CASRSLGLAADTQYF
TGTGCCAGCAGATCCCTGGGACTAGCAGCAGATACGCAGTATTTT
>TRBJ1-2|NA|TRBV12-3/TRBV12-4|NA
CASSPTINYGYTF
TGTGCCAGCAGTCCCACAATCAACTATGGCTACACCTTC
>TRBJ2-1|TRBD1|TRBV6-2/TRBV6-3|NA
CASSNRGPTYNEQFF
TGTGCCAGCAGCAACAGGGGCCCCACCTACAATGAGCAGTTCTTC
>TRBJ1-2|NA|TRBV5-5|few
CASSLVLTGNSYGYTF
TGTGCCAGCAGCTTGGTCCTAACAGGCAACTCCTATGGCTACACCTTC
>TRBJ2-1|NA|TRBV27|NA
CASSFSSSYNEQFF
TGTGCCAGCAGTTTCTCTAGCTCCTACAATGAGCAGTTCTTC
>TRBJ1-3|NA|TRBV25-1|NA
CASSDDHHGSGNTIYF
TGTGCCAGCAGCGACGATCACCACGGGTCTGGAAACACCATATATTTT
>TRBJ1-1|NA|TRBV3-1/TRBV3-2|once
CASTGATGAFF
TGTGCCAGCACGGGGGCCACGGGAGCTTTCTTT